This record looks at one T cell receptor (beta chain) sequence and its context. Its antigen is unidentified. With 60 Vbeta and 13 Jbeta primers, the PCR was carried out. Profiling relied on immunoSEQ multiplex PCR, and the TCRdb table lists in-frame clones only, not all of them. The sample contains about 93,000 clones, 55% to 70% of which appear only once. This sample was included in a study of cytomegalovirus exposure and HLA in healthy donors. Whole-study findings and limits: A missense variant in DCLRE1C was later tied to TCR beta V- and J-gene trimming.

This sequence originates from a boy aged 10-17 years in good health and CMV-seropositive. The sample was PBMCs.

CDR3: CASRDIYNEQFF. The CDR3 nucleotides read TGTGCCAGTAGAGACATCTACAATGAGCAGTTCTTC. The V and J genes are TRBV19 and TRBJ2-1; D unclear. Germline V lookup: CDR1 LNHDA, CDR2 SQIVND (reference sequence). CDR3 size: 12 residues. V lost 6 bases to trimming and J lost 3 bases, with 6 bases between them.